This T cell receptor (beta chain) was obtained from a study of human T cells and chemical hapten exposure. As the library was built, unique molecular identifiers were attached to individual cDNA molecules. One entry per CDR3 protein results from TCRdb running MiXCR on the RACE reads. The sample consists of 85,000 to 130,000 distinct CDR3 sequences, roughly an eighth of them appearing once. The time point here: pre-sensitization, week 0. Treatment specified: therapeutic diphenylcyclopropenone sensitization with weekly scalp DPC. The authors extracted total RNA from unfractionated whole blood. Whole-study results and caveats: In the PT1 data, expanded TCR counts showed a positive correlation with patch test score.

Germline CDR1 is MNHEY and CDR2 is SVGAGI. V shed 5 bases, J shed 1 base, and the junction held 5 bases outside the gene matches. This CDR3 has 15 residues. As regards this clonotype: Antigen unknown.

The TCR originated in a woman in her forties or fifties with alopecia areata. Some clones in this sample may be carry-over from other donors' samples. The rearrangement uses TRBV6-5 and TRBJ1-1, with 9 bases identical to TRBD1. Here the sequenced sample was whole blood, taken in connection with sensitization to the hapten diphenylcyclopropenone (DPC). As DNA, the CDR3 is TGTGCCAGCAGTCTTACAGGGGGCTGGAACACTGAAGCTTTCTTT. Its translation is CASSLTGGWNTEAFF.